The TCR beta chain under discussion was sequenced for a study of blood T cell repertoires in COVID-19. Study at large: The cDNA or gDNA used as material had been derived from T cells, B-cell-depleted T cells, or PBMCs.

Profiled with immunoSEQ multiplex PCR; TCRdb holds only in-frame clones, not every one. The sample records tens of thousands of clones, 77% being singletons. Germline V gene data show CDR1 as SGHRS and CDR2 as YFSETQ. The V end lost 4 bases, the J end lost 4 bases, and 8 bases lay between the germline ends. CDR3 length: 12 amino acids. The chain carries TRBV5-1 and TRBJ1-2; D is unclear. This receptor was identified in a man aged 65 to 79 with COVID-19, enrolled during active disease. Sequenced input: peripheral blood. As DNA, the CDR3 is TGCGCCAGCAGCGCGGGCGGCTATGGCTACACCTTC. Translated, it gives CASSAGGYGYTF.